This TCR beta chain was retrieved from a study of blood T cells in healthy people across ages. This CDR3 spans 15 amino acids. Between the trimmed V and J ends, which lost 5 bases and 3 bases, there was a span of 17 bases. Germline V gene data show CDR1 as SEHNR and CDR2 as FQNEAQ (reference sequence). Notes on this clonotype: What it binds is not known.

Study-wide findings and caveats: There were more naive CD4+ cells and higher diversity in long-lived donors than in aged donors. CMV infection status of these donors was not known.

A second roughly 6 to 11 cycle PCR used barcoded and J-beta primers. TCRdb re-called the 5' RACE reads through MiXCR, storing one row per CDR3 protein. The sample yields over 1,300,000 distinct CDR3 sequences, roughly 59% seen once. Healthy Caucasians from Russia aged about 6 to 100 served as donors. Whenever a sample was processed, at least 7 million PBMCs were isolated. Specimen: blood. The sequence was collected from a man younger than 30 in good health. This sequence joins TRBV7-9 and TRBJ2-7; TRBD1 or TRBD2 may be the D gene (6 bases each). The CDR3 here is CASSPAAGGNYEQYF. The CDR3 DNA reads TGTGCCAGCAGCCCAGCAGCCGGGGGCAACTACGAGCAGTACTTC.